A selection of T cell receptor beta chains follows, all from one sample in a study of T cell changes during pregnancy in multiple sclerosis. Some clones are missing from TCRdb's copy, which holds only in-frame ones; the method was immunoSEQ multiplex PCR. The sample holds over 70,000 clones, 90% to 95% seen once. The material was peripheral blood, obtained in the first trimester of pregnancy. All receptors come from a female donor with multiple sclerosis, enrolled in a pregnancy study. Each CDR3 is given with its conserved first and last residue. The D gene is left open where the match is weak. Size values are once, few and many counts, or a class for expanded clones, and some rows have none.

D | size | length | J | V | DNA | CDR3
TRBD1 | NA | 14 | TRBJ2-3 | TRBV6-5 | TGTGCCAGCAGTTCGGGACAGACCACAGATACGCAGTATTTT | CASSSGQTTDTQYF
TRBD1 | NA | 15 | TRBJ2-5 | TRBV6-1 | TGTGCCAGCAGTAAGGACAGGGGGATTTGGGAGACCCAGTACTTC | CASSKDRGIWETQYF
NA | NA | 17 | TRBJ2-3 | TRBV15 | TGTGCCACCAGCAGAGATGGGCAGTCAAGAGGGCCAGATACGCAGTATTTT | CATSRDGQSRGPDTQYF
TRBD1 | NA | 14 | TRBJ1-1 | TRBV6-5 | TGTGCCAGCAGTCGACAGGGCCCGAACACTGAAGCTTTCTTT | CASSRQGPNTEAFF
TRBD1 | NA | 14 | TRBJ1-1 | TRBV5-4 | TGTGCCAGCAGGTCAGGGGGCGCCGGACCTGAAGCTTTCTTT | CASRSGGAGPEAFF
TRBD1 | few | 14 | TRBJ1-2 | TRBV19 | TGTGCCAGTAACCGAGGACAGGGAAACTATGGCTACACCTTC | CASNRGQGNYGYTF
NA | NA | 15 | TRBJ2-6 | TRBV7-3 | TGTGCCAGCAGCTTAAGAGGAGGTGGGGCCAACGTCCTGACTTTC | CASSLRGGGANVLTF
NA | NA | 12 | TRBJ1-2 | TRBV10-3 | TGTGCCATCAGCACCCAGGGTATCGGCTACACCTTC | CAISTQGIGYTF
NA | NA | 18 | TRBJ2-7 | TRBV7-2 | TGTGCCAGCAGCTTAGTAGGGTATGGAGCGGAAGGGAGCGACGAGCAGTACTTC | CASSLVGYGAEGSDEQYF
NA | NA | 12 | TRBJ2-1 | TRBV6-1 | TGTGCCAGCCGAACGGAGGGGCATGAGCAGTTCTTC | CASRTEGHEQFF
NA | NA | 15 | TRBJ1-5 | TRBV5-8 | TGTGCCAGCAGGGACAGAAAAGATAGCAATCAGCCCCAGCATTTT | CASRDRKDSNQPQHF
NA | NA | 10 | TRBJ2-7 | TRBV6-1 | TGTGCCAGCGGCCCGCGCGGTAGGTACTTC | CASGPRGRYF
TRBD1 | once | 15 | TRBJ2-3 | TRBV18 | TGTGCCAGCTCCCCACAGGGGGCCTTTACAGATACGCAGTATTTT | CASSPQGAFTDTQYF
NA | NA | 15 | TRBJ2-7 | TRBV6-5 | TGTGCCAGCAGTTACTCGACCACAGGCTCCTACGAGCAGTACTTC | CASSYSTTGSYEQYF
TRBD2 | NA | 17 | TRBJ2-7 | TRBV4-1 | TGCGCCAGCAGCCAAGAGGGGCCGGGGGGGATCCTCTACGAGCAGTACTTC | CASSQEGPGGILYEQYF
TRBD1 | NA | 14 | TRBJ1-5 | TRBV27 | TGTGCCAGCAGTTTCGGAGGGGGCGATCAGCCCCAGCATTTT | CASSFGGGDQPQHF